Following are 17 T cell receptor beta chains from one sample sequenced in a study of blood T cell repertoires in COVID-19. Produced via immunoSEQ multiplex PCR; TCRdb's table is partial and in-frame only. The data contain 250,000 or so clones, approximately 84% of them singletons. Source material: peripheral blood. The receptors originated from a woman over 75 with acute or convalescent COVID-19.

Here the CDR3 DNA reads TGTGCCAGCAGTACCAGCCGACTAGCGGGAGGACTCCCTACTAGCACAGATACGCAGTATTTT. Encoded protein: CASSTSRLAGGLPTSTDTQYF. The V gene is TRBV6-2 or TRBV6-3, the J gene TRBJ2-3; 13 bases line up with TRBD2. Germline assignment: CDR1 MNHEY and CDR2 SVGEGT. The CDR3 contains 21 residues. The J segment lost 0 bases and the V segment lost 5 bases, leaving 17 bases of the junction unmatched.

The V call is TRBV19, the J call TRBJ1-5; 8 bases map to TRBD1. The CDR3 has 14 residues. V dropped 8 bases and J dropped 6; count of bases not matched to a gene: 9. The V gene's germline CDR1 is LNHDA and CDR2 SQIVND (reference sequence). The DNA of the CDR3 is TGTGCCAGTCGGGACAGGCCACCATCTCAGCCCCAGCATTTT. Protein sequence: CASRDRPPSQPQHF.

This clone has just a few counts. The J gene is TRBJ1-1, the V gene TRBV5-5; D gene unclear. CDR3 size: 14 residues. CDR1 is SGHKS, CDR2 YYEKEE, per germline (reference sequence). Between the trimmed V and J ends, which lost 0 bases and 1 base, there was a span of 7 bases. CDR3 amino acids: CASSLAVGNTEAFF. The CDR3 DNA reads TGTGCCAGCAGCTTGGCGGTCGGGAACACTGAAGCTTTCTTT.

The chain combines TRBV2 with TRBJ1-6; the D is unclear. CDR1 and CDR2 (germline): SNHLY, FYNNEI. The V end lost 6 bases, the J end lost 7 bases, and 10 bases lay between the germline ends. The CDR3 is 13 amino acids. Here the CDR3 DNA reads TGTGCCAGCAGGCCGAGTGCGAATTCACCCCTCCACTTT. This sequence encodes CASRPSANSPLHF.

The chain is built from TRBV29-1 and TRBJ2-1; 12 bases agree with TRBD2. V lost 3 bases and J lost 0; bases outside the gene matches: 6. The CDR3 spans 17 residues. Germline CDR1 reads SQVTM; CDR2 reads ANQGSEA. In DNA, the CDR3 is TGCAGCGTTGAGGGTCTAGCGGGAGGGGTCTCCTACAATGAGCAGTTCTTC. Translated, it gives CSVEGLAGGVSYNEQFF.

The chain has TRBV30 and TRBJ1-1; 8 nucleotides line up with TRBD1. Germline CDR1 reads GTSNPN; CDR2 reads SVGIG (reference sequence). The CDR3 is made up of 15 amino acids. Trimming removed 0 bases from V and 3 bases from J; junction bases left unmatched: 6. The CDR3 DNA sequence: TGTGCCTGGAGTGTACCGGACAGGGTGGACACTGAAGCTTTCTTT. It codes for CAWSVPDRVDTEAFF.

CDR3 loop: CASSTTGGFGMNTEAFF. The CDR3 coding sequence is TGTGCCAGCAGCACGACAGGGGGCTTTGGGATGAACACTGAAGCTTTCTTT. The rearrangement uses TRBV5-5 and TRBJ1-1; TRBD1 aligns across 10 bases. The germline V gene has CDR1 SGHKS and CDR2 YYEKEE (reference sequence). The CDR3 has 17 residues. After removal of 4 bases from V and 0 bases from J, the junction contained 9 bases not matched to a gene.

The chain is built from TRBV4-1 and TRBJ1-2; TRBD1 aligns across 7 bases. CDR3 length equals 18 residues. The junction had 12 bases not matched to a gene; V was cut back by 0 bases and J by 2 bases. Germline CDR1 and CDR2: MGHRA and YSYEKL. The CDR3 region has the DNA TGCGCCAGCAGCCAAGACCGGGACAGCCGACTAACGAACTATGGCTACACCTTC. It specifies CASSQDRDSRLTNYGYTF.

The CDR3 DNA is TGTGCCACCAGTCCCAGGGGGCTTAACTATGGCTACACCTTC. This codes for CATSPRGLNYGYTF. The V call is TRBV24-1, the J call TRBJ1-2, with 8 bases identical to TRBD1. CDR1 KGHDR and CDR2 SFDVKD come from the germline V gene. The CDR3 covers 14 residues. V trimming: 6 bases; J trimming: 1 base; junction bases outside the gene matches: 3.

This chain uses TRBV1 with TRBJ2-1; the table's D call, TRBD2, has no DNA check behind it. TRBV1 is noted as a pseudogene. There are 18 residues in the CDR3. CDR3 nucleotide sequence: TGCACCAGCAGCCAAGAAAGGGGCTGGGACTTCCCTCACCCGGCGCAGTTCTTC. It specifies CTSSQERGWDFPHPAQFF.

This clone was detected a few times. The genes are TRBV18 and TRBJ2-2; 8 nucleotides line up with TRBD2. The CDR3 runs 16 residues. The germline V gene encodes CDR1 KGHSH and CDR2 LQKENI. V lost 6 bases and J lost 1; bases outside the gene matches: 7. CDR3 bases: TGTGCCAGCTCGACCTCCGGGAGGGAGAACACCGGGGAGCTGTTTTTT. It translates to CASSTSGRENTGELFF.

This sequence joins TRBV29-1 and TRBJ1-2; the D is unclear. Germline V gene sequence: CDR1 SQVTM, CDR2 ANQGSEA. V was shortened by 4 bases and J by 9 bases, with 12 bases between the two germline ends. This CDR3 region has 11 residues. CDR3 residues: CSVVNFDSYTF. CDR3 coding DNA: TGCAGCGTTGTAAATTTTGACAGCTACACCTTC.

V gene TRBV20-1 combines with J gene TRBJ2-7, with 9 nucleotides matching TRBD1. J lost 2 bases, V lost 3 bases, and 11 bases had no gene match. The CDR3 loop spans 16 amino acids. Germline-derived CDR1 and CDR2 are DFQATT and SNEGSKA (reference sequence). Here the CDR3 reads CSASMGAGQGAYEQYF. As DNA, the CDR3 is TGCAGTGCTAGTATGGGCGCGGGACAGGGTGCCTACGAGCAGTACTTC.

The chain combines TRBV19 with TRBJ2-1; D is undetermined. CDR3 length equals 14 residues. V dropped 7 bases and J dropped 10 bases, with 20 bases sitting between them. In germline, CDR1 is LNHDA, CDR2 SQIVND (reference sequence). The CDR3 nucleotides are TGTGCCAGTATGGCGGAACCCACCTCACCCGAGCAGTTCTTC. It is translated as CASMAEPTSPEQFF.

CDR3 nucleotides: TGTGCCAGCTCACCAGATCGATCAGGGAATTACGAGCAGTACTTC. This gives the protein CASSPDRSGNYEQYF. The V call is TRBV18, the J call TRBJ2-7; a possible D gene is TRBD1 (5 bases). Trimming left V 2 bases short and J 4 bases short, with 15 bases between. CDR3 size: 15 residues. Germline values: CDR1 KGHSH, CDR2 LQKENI.

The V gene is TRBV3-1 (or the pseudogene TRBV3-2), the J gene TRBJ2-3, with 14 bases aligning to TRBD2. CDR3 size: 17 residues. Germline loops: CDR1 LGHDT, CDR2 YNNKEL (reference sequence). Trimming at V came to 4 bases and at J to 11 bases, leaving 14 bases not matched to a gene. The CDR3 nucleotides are TGTGCCAGCAGCCTGACGACTAGCGGGAGGGCGGGCCGGTTGCAGTATTTT. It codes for CASSLTTSGRAGRLQYF.

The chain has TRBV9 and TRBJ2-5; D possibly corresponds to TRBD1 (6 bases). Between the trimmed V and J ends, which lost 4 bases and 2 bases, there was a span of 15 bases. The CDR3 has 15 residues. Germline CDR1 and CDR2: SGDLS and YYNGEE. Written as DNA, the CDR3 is TGTGCCAGCAGCCCAAATACAGGGATTCAAGAGACCCAGTACTTC. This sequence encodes CASSPNTGIQETQYF.